A selection of T cell receptor beta chains follows, all from one sample in a study of CD4 T cells in relation to SARS-CoV-2 and coronaviruses. Their antigen targets remain unknown. The assay was immunoSEQ multiplex PCR, and TCRdb's table has in-frame clones only and misses some. Among around 41,000 clones listed, 75% to 90% were seen once. Sequencing was carried out using naive CD4+ T cells from PBMCs, cultured in vitro. Every receptor here comes from an adult with COVID-19. Each CDR3 is given with its conserved first and last residue. The D gene is left open where the match is weak. Clone sizes are given selectively: once, few, many, or a class where the clone is expanded.

clone_size d_call j_call v_call cdr3_nt cdr3_aa
. . TRBJ1-3 TRBV6-5 TGTGCCAGCACCACAACGGCGGGAAACACCATATATTTT CASTTTAGNTIYF
. . TRBJ2-7 TRBV5-1 TGCGCCAGCAGCTCGGGACGGCCAAGCTCCTACGAGCAGTACTTC CASSSGRPSSYEQYF
. . TRBJ1-1 TRBV18 TGTGCCAGCTCACCACGGTCTCCTTACCAGGGGACGGATGAAGCTTTCTTT CASSPRSPYQGTDEAFF
. TRBD2 TRBJ2-3 TRBV6-6 TGTGCCAGCAGTCTCCCGGGACTAGCGGACACAGATACGCAGTATTTT CASSLPGLADTDTQYF
. . TRBJ1-5 TRBV6-1 TGTGCCAGCAGTGATCATCAGCCCCAGCATTTT CASSDHQPQHF
. TRBD1 TRBJ1-4 TRBV20-1 TGCAGTGCTAGTGGGACAGAGATAGAAAAACTGTTTTTT CSASGTEIEKLFF
. . TRBJ2-5 TRBV19 TGTGCCAGTAGTGGCGGGGCCCCTGGGACCCAGTACTTC CASSGGAPGTQYF
. TRBD1 TRBJ1-1 TRBV6-5 TGTGCCAGCAGAAAAGCAGGGGGAAACACTGAAGCTTTCTTT CASRKAGGNTEAFF
. . TRBJ2-1 TRBV7-3 TGTGCCAGCAGCTCCGGGGGTGAGAGGAATGAGCAGTTCTTC CASSSGGERNEQFF
. . TRBJ1-2 TRBV27 TGTGCCAGCAGACAAGACGGAAACCCGTCGGTAAGGTACACCTTC CASRQDGNPSVRYTF
. TRBD2 TRBJ2-1 TRBV9 TGTGCCAGCAGCCCCCAAGCGGGAGTGGGTGAGCAGTTCTTC CASSPQAGVGEQFF
once . TRBJ1-5 TRBV18 TGTGCCAGCTCACCAGGTCCGAATCAGCCCCAGCATTTT CASSPGPNQPQHF
. TRBD2 TRBJ2-1 TRBV19 TGTGCCAGTAGGGCGACTAGCGGGGGACACAATGAGCAGTTCTTC CASRATSGGHNEQFF
. . TRBJ2-3 TRBV9 TGTGCCAGCAGCACCCTTAGTGAGACAGATACGCAGTATTTT CASSTLSETDTQYF
once . TRBJ2-7 TRBV28 TGTGCCAGCAGTACGACTGGGGGTTTGGGATACGAGCAGTACTTC CASSTTGGLGYEQYF
once . TRBJ1-5 TRBV3-1/TRBV3-2 TGTGCCAGCAGCCGCGAGCATTGGGAAGGCAATCAGCCCCAGCATTTT CASSREHWEGNQPQHF
. TRBD1 TRBJ1-6 TRBV25-1 TGTGCCAGCAGTGACGGGACAGGGGGCAATTCACCCCTCCACTTT CASSDGTGGNSPLHF
. . TRBJ1-4 TRBV2 TGTGCCAGCAGTGTCGAAGGGCCAACTAATGAAAAACTGTTTTTT CASSVEGPTNEKLFF
once TRBD2 TRBJ2-1 TRBV12-3/TRBV12-4 TGTGCCAGCAGTAACAGCGGGAAACAGTTCTTC CASSNSGKQFF
. TRBD2 TRBJ2-3 TRBV11-2 TGTGCCAGCAGCTTAAGATTCGTAGCGGGAGTTGTAGATACGCAGTATTTT CASSLRFVAGVVDTQYF
. . TRBJ1-1 TRBV6-5 TGTGCCAGCAGGACGGGGGCGGGTGGGACTGAAGCTTTCTTT CASRTGAGGTEAFF
. . TRBJ1-4 TRBV3-1/TRBV3-2 TGTGCCAGCAGTGATGGTCGGGCGGGTGAAAAACTGTTTTTT CASSDGRAGEKLFF
. TRBD1 TRBJ1-3 TRBV9 TGTGCCAGCAGCGTAGGAACAGGGGTAATGGGCACCATATATTTT CASSVGTGVMGTIYF
. TRBD1 TRBJ2-7 TRBV28 TGTGCCAGCAGTCTCCCCGACAGGGTTTTGGGGGAGCAGTACTTC CASSLPDRVLGEQYF
. . TRBJ2-5 TRBV5-4 TGTGCCAGCAGCAGGACAGAAAAAGAGACCCAGTACTTC CASSRTEKETQYF
. . TRBJ2-1 TRBV2 TGTGCCAGCAGTGCTACTAGGCTTTCCTACAATGAGCAGTTCTTC CASSATRLSYNEQFF